This T cell receptor beta chain is drawn from a study of response to subunit inactivated influenza vaccine. The table lists this clonotype with many counts. TCRdb recomputed calls from the RT-PCR reads with MiXCR, one row per CDR3 protein. The data hold 150,000 or so distinct CDR3 sequences, with about a tenth observed a single time. This CDR3 is 15 amino acids long. V lost 0 bases and J lost 12; bases outside the gene matches: 10. Germline V CDR1 and CDR2: LGHNA, YSLEER. The V call is TRBV4-3, the J call TRBJ2-1, with 8 bases identical to TRBD2. The sequence was obtained from a man aged 50 or older who received an inactivated influenza vaccine. The material sequenced was non-naive T cells sorted from PBMCs, taken roughly 47 days after vaccination. CDR3 nucleotides: TGCGCCAGCAGCCAAGAACGCGGGACTAGAACTCGGCAGTTCTTC. Amino acids: CASSQERGTRTRQFF.